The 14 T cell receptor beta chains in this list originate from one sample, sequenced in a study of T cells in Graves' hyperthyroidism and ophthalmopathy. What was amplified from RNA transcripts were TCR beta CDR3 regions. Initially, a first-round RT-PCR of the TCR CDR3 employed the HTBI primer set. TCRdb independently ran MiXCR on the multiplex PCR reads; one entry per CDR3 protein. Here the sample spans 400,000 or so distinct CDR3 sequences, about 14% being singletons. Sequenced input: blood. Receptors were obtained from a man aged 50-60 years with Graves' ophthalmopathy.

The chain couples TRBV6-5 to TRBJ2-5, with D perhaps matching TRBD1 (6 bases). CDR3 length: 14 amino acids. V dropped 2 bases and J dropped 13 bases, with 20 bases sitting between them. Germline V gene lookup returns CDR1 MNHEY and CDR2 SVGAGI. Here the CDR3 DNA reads TGTGCCAGCAGTTACCGGGACACGAATGGAGCGGTGTACTTC. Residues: CASSYRDTNGAVYF.

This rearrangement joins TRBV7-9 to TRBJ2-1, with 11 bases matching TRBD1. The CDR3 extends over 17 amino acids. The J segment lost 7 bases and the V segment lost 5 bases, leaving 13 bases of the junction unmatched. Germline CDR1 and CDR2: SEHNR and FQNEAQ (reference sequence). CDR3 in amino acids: CASSPGQGADLWNEQFF. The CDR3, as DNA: TGTGCCAGCAGCCCAGGACAGGGGGCGGATCTGTGGAATGAGCAGTTCTTC.

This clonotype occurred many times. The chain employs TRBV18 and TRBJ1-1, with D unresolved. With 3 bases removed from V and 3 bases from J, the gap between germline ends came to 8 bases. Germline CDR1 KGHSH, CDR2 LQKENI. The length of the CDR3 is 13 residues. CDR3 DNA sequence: TGTGCCAGCTCACCCCATCGGGACACTGAAGCTTTCTTT. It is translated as CASSPHRDTEAFF. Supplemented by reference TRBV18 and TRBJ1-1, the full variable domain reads NAGVMQNPRHLVRRRGQEARLRCSPMKGHSHVYWYRQLPEEGLKFMVYLQKENIIDESGMPKERFSAEFPKEGPSILRIQQVVRGDSAAYFCASSPHRDTEAFFGQGTRLTVV.

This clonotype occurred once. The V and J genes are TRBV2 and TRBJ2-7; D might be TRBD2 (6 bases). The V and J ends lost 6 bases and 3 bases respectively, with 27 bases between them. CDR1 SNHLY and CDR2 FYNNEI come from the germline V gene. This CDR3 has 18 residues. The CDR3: CASRSPLNPGLRSYEQYF. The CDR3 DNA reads TGTGCCAGCAGGTCACCGCTCAATCCGGGACTCCGGAGCTACGAGCAGTACTTC.

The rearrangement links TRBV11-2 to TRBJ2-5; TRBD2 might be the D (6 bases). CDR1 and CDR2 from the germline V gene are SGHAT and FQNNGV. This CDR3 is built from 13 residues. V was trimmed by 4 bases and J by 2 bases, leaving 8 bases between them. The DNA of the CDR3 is TGTGCCAGCAGCTCGGGGGAGCAAGAGACCCAGTACTTC. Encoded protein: CASSSGEQETQYF.

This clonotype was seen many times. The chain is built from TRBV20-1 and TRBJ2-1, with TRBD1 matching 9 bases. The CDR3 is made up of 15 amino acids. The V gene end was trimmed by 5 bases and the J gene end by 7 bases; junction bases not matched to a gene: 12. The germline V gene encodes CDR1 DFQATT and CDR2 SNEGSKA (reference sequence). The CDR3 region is CSALPGAQGANEQFF. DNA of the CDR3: TGCAGTGCTCTCCCCGGGGCACAGGGGGCAAATGAGCAGTTCTTC.

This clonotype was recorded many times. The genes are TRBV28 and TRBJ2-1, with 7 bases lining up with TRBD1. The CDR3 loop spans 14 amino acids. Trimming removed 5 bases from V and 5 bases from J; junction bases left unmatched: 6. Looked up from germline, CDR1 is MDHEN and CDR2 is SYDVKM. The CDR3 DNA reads TGTGCCAGCAGTCCCCCCGACAGGGACAATGAGCAGTTCTTC. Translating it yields CASSPPDRDNEQFF.

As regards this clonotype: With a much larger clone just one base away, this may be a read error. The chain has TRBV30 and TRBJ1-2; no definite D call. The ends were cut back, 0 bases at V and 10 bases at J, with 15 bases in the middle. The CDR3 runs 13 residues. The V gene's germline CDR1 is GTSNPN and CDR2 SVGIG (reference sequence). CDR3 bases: TGTGCCTGGAGTGTGAGGGCACTCGGTGACTACACCTTC. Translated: CAWSVRALGDYTF.

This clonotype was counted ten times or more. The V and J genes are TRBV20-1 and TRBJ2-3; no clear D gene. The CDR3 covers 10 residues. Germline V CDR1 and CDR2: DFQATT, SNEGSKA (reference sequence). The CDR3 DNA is TGCAGCGTAGTCGCAGATACGCAGTATTTT. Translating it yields CSVVADTQYF.

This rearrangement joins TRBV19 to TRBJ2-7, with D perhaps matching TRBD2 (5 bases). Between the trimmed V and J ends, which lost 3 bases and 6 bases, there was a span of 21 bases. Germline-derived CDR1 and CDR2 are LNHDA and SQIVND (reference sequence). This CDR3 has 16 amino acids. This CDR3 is CASSIQPSRSLSEQYF. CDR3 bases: TGTGCCAGTAGTATCCAACCTAGCAGGAGTTTGAGCGAGCAGTACTTC.

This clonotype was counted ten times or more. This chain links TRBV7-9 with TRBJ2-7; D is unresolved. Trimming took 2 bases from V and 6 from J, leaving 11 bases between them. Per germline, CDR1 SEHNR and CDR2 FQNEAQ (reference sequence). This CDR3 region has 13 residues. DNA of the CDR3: TGTGCCAGCAGCTTATTGGTTAGCACCGAGCAGTACTTC. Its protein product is CASSLLVSTEQYF.

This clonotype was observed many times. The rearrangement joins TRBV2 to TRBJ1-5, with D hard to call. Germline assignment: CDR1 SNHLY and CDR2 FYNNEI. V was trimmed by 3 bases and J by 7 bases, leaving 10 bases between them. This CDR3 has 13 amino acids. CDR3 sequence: CASSEETTQPQHF. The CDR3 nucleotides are TGTGCCAGCAGTGAGGAGACAACCCAGCCCCAGCATTTT.

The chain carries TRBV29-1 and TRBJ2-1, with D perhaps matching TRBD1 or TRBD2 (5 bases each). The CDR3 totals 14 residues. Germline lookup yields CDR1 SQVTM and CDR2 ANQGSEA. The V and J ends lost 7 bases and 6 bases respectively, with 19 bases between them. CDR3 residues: CSASRDPTLNEQFF. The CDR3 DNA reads TGCAGCGCGAGCCGGGACCCTACCCTCAATGAGCAGTTCTTC.

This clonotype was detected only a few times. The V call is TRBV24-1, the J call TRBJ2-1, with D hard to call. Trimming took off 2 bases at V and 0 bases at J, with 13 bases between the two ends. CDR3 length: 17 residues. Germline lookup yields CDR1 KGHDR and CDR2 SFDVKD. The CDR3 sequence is CATSDSVSPGSYNEQFF. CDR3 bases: TGTGCCACCAGTGATTCGGTCTCTCCCGGCTCCTACAATGAGCAGTTCTTC.